This entry lists 18 T cell receptor beta chains sequenced from one sample in a study of blood T cell repertoires in COVID-19. TCRdb's table, derived via immunoSEQ multiplex PCR, lists solely in-frame clones and lacks some. The sample includes about 39,000 clones, 84% of them seen just once. Input material: peripheral blood. The receptors derive from a man over 45 with active or convalescent COVID-19.

V usage is TRBV10-3 and J usage is TRBJ1-5; D perhaps matches TRBD1 (6 bases). Germline CDR1 and CDR2: ENHRY and SYGVKD. V was shortened by 8 bases and J by 8 bases, with 19 bases between the two germline ends. The CDR3 is 14 amino acids. The CDR3 here is CAIGPGQPREPQHF. In DNA form, the CDR3 reads TGTGCCATCGGCCCTGGACAGCCGAGGGAGCCCCAGCATTTT.

The chain recombines TRBV3-1 (or the pseudogene TRBV3-2) with TRBJ1-4; D is undetermined. The CDR3 has 14 residues. Trimming shortened V by 1 base and J by 4 bases, and 7 bases separated the two germline ends. Looked up from germline, CDR1 is LGHDT and CDR2 is YNNKEL (reference sequence). The CDR3 nucleotides read TGTGCCAGCAGCCAAGTGTTCGGTAATGAAAAACTGTTTTTT. Its translation is CASSQVFGNEKLFF.

The V gene is TRBV5-1, the J gene TRBJ2-5; 7 bases map to TRBD2. CDR3 length: 16 residues. Per the germline V gene, CDR1 is SGHRS and CDR2 is YFSETQ. V dropped 2 bases and J dropped 0; count of bases not matched to a gene: 7. The CDR3, as DNA: TGCGCCAGCAGCTTAGCGGGAAACACGTACCAAGAGACCCAGTACTTC. Protein sequence: CASSLAGNTYQETQYF.

V is TRBV10-1 and J is TRBJ1-6; 8 nucleotides align to TRBD1. V lost 0 bases, J lost 8 bases, and 3 bases stayed unmatched. The germline V gene has CDR1 WNHNN and CDR2 SYGVQD (reference sequence). The CDR3 has 15 amino acids. CDR3 in amino acids: CASSESRTGYSPLHF. CDR3 in DNA: TGCGCCAGCAGTGAGTCCAGGACAGGGTATTCACCCCTCCACTTT.

The chain links TRBV12-3 or TRBV12-4 to TRBJ1-1; D not resolved. V lost 10 bases to trimming and J lost 3 bases, with 15 bases between them. This CDR3 has 13 amino acids. CDR3 sequence (DNA): TGTGCCATAAGGACGGACTGGGACACTGAAGCTTTCTTT. Amino acid sequence: CAIRTDWDTEAFF.

The chain combines TRBV6-6 with TRBJ2-1, with D perhaps TRBD1 (6 bases). The CDR3 extends over 16 amino acids. V was trimmed by 4 bases and J by 0 bases, leaving 13 bases between them. Per germline, CDR1 MNHNY and CDR2 SVGAGI (reference sequence). The CDR3 DNA follows: TGTGCCAGCAGTTTGCGACAGGCGAGCTCCTACAATGAGCAGTTCTTC. Its protein product is CASSLRQASSYNEQFF.

This clone has only one observation. The chain employs TRBV10-1 and TRBJ1-1; D gene unclear. The V end lost 6 bases, the J end lost 0 bases, and 8 bases lay between the germline ends. Germline V gene data show CDR1 as WNHNN and CDR2 as SYGVQD (reference sequence). This CDR3 has 13 residues. In DNA, the CDR3 is TGCGCCAGCAGGCAGTCGATGAACACTGAAGCTTTCTTT. Translating gives CASRQSMNTEAFF.

This clone was seen more than once but under ten times. Other DNA sequences within the sample encode an identical CDR3. This rearrangement joins TRBV24-1 to TRBJ2-2, with 9 positions matching TRBD2. This CDR3 is built from 16 residues. Looked up from germline, CDR1 is KGHDR and CDR2 is SFDVKD. The V gene end was trimmed by 3 bases and the J gene end by 1 base; junction bases not matched to a gene: 2. CDR3 nucleotide sequence: TGTGCCACCAGTGATGGACTAGCGAGGAACACCGGGGAGCTGTTTTTT. Translating gives CATSDGLARNTGELFF.

The V call is TRBV27, the J call TRBJ1-4, with D possibly matching TRBD1 (6 bases). Germline lookup yields CDR1 MNHEY and CDR2 SMNVEV (reference sequence). The V and J ends lost 6 bases and 4 bases respectively, with 9 bases between them. The CDR3 extends over 13 amino acids. CDR3 region: CASSRGNNEKLFF. CDR3 nucleotide sequence: TGTGCCAGCAGCAGGGGAAATAATGAAAAACTGTTTTTT.

The CDR3 DNA sequence: TGTGCCAGCAGCCAGGCGGGGGGTTACCAAGAGACCCAGTACTTC. It specifies CASSQAGGYQETQYF. The chain combines TRBV3-1 (or the pseudogene TRBV3-2) with TRBJ2-5; TRBD2 agrees at 8 bases. The germline V gene encodes CDR1 LGHDT and CDR2 YNNKEL (reference sequence). This CDR3 has 15 residues. The J segment lost 0 bases and the V segment lost 3 bases, leaving 3 bases of the junction unmatched.

The chain employs TRBV29-1 and TRBJ1-5; no reliable D call. The CDR3 totals 14 residues. The germline V gene encodes CDR1 SQVTM and CDR2 ANQGSEA. Trimming cost V 4 bases and J 0 bases, with 10 bases left between them. The CDR3 here is CSVGAGNSNQPQHF. In nucleotides, the CDR3 is TGCAGCGTTGGGGCAGGTAATAGCAATCAGCCCCAGCATTTT.

The genes are TRBV7-8 and TRBJ1-1; D not resolved. The CDR3 covers 12 residues. In germline, CDR1 is SGHVS, CDR2 FQNEAQ. V lost 1 base, J lost 11 bases, and 11 bases lay in between. The CDR3 DNA is TGTGCCAGCAGCTTAGAACTACCTGTGGCTTTCTTT. Its protein is CASSLELPVAFF. The complete variable domain, with remaining parts taken from reference TRBV7-8 and TRBJ1-1, reads GAGVSQSPRYKVAKRGQDVALRCDPISGHVSLFWYQQALGQGPEFLTYFQNEAQLDKSGLPSDRFFAERPEGSVSTLKIQRTQQEDSAVYLCASSLELPVAFFGQGTRLTVV.

The chain has TRBV5-1 and TRBJ2-5, with TRBD1 matching over 8 bases. Germline V CDR1 and CDR2: SGHRS, YFSETQ. The J segment lost 1 base and the V segment lost 4 bases, leaving 6 bases of the junction unmatched. This CDR3 region has 15 residues. CDR3 bases: TGCGCCAGCAGCCCCCCGGGGACAGGCCAAGAGACCCAGTACTTC. Its protein is CASSPPGTGQETQYF. The complete variable domain, with remaining parts taken from reference TRBV5-1 and TRBJ2-5, reads KAGVTQTPRYLIKTRGQQVTLSCSPISGHRSVSWYQQTPGQGLQFLFEYFSETQRNKGNFPGRFSGRQFSNSRSEMNVSTLELGDSALYLCASSPPGTGQETQYFGPGTRLLVL.

The chain is built from TRBV7-9 and TRBJ1-2, with a tentative D call TRBD1 (5 bases). CDR3 length: 15 amino acids. With 4 bases removed from V and 2 bases from J, the gap between germline ends came to 14 bases. Germline V gene lookup returns CDR1 SEHNR and CDR2 FQNEAQ (reference sequence). CDR3 nucleotides: TGTGCCAGCAGCTCTAACATCAGGGTAAACTATGGCTACACCTTC. Its translation is CASSSNIRVNYGYTF.

The count of this clone is one. This sequence joins TRBV18 and TRBJ1-1; D is undetermined. V was clipped by 2 bases and J by 0 bases, with 10 bases between them. The CDR3 is 15 amino acids. Germline loops: CDR1 KGHSH, CDR2 LQKENI. The CDR3 loop reads CASSPTPTLNTEAFF. CDR3 DNA sequence: TGTGCCAGCTCACCAACCCCAACTTTGAACACTGAAGCTTTCTTT.

The rearrangement uses TRBV10-3 and TRBJ1-5, with a tentative D call TRBD1 (6 bases). With 6 bases removed from V and 5 bases from J, the gap between germline ends came to 11 bases. The CDR3 contains 13 residues. Germline CDR1 ENHRY, CDR2 SYGVKD. The CDR3 nucleotides are TGTGCCATCAGCCCAGGGGTGGATCAGCCCCAGCATTTT. This encodes CAISPGVDQPQHF.

V usage is TRBV29-1 and J usage is TRBJ1-1; the match to TRBD1 covers 10 bases. Germline trimming cut 7 bases from V and 2 bases from J; bases unmatched to any gene: 7. The germline V gene has CDR1 SQVTM and CDR2 ANQGSEA. The CDR3 is 14 residues long. Written as DNA, the CDR3 is TGCAGCGGCAGGACAGGGGGGGGAAACACTGAAGCTTTCTTT. Protein sequence: CSGRTGGGNTEAFF.

The chain is built from TRBV7-8 and TRBJ1-5; tentative D call: TRBD1 (6 bases). CDR1 and CDR2 (germline): SGHVS, FQNEAQ. This CDR3 region has 15 residues. V gave up 0 bases and J gave up 3 bases, with 9 bases separating them. The CDR3 nucleotides are TGTGCCAGCAGCTTAGCGGACAGTTTCAATCAGCCCCAGCATTTT. Amino acid sequence: CASSLADSFNQPQHF.